What follows are 15 T cell receptor beta chains derived from one specimen sequenced in a study of CD8+ T cells in alopecia areata (dated by TCRdb to between 2017 and 2018). The treatment or condition label, read with the paper, signifies: oral pan-JAK inhibitor, 5-10 mg twice daily. The library was obtained by the immunoSEQ multiplex PCR assay. RNA was extracted from all samples and reverse transcribed into cDNA as template for TCR sequencing. TCRdb stores this immuneACCESS table with in-frame sequences only. Part of the clones is absent; in the studies checked, under half of the shortfall reflects unresolved V genes, and no reason is known for the rest. In this sample the table shows around 170,000 clones, around 49% of which occur a single time. The top ten constitute over 9.5% of the sample. Source: CD8+ T cells sorted from blood, taken at week 52, from a patient treated with tofacitinib. These receptors all come from a human donor with alopecia areata.

There are a few counts of this clone. The chain uses TRBV2 and TRBJ2-3, with TRBD2 matching 10 bases. V lost 0 bases to trimming and J lost 4 bases; unmatched junction nucleotides: 4. Germline V lookup: CDR1 SNHLY, CDR2 FYNNEI. The CDR3 is 16 amino acids. The CDR3 DNA is TGTGCCAGCAGTGAAGCAAGCGGGGGGGCCCCAGATACGCAGTATTTT. This encodes CASSEASGGAPDTQYF.

V is TRBV29-1 and J is TRBJ2-5, with D tentatively TRBD2 (5 bases). V lost 4 bases and J 4 bases, leaving 13 bases between the germline ends. Per the germline V gene, CDR1 is SQVTM and CDR2 is ANQGSEA. This CDR3 has 13 residues. The CDR3 coding sequence is TGCAGCGTTGTAGAGGGAAGGCGAGAGACCCAGTACTTC. It is translated as CSVVEGRRETQYF.

The chain recombines TRBV5-6 with TRBJ1-2; no clear D. V gave up 0 bases and J gave up 1 base, with 7 bases separating them. The length of the CDR3 is 14 residues. Germline CDR1 is SGHDT and CDR2 is YYEEEE. CDR3 loop: CASSLGQNNYGYTF. The CDR3 DNA follows: TGTGCCAGCAGCTTGGGCCAGAATAACTATGGCTACACCTTC.

The chain links TRBV4-3 to TRBJ1-1, with D possibly being TRBD1 (5 bases). The germline V and J ends were trimmed by 5 bases and 7 bases, with 17 bases remaining between them. This CDR3 spans 14 amino acids. Germline values: CDR1 LGHNA, CDR2 YSLEER. The CDR3 region is CASSSAGRLGEAFF. In DNA form, the CDR3 reads TGCGCCAGCAGCTCAGCGGGGCGTCTCGGTGAAGCTTTCTTT.

This clone has just a few counts. The CDR3 reads CASTQTSGGFNEQFF. CDR3 DNA: TGCGCCAGCACCCAGACTAGCGGGGGGTTCAATGAGCAGTTCTTC. This chain uses TRBV5-1 with TRBJ2-1; TRBD2 matches at 13 bases. Trimming removed 6 bases from V and 6 bases from J; junction bases left unmatched: 6. The germline CDR1 and CDR2 sequences are SGHRS and YFSETQ. The CDR3 has 15 amino acids.

The rearrangement joins TRBV6-5 to TRBJ1-6; tentative D call: TRBD1 (5 bases). This CDR3 has 14 amino acids. The V end was cut by 6 bases, the J end by 13 bases, with 19 bases between. CDR1 and CDR2 from the germline V gene are MNHEY and SVGAGI. The CDR3, as DNA: TGTGCCAGCAGCCCCCCCTTGGGCGGGGCCCCCCTCCACTTT. Residues: CASSPPLGGAPLHF.

This clone was seen only a few times. The genes are TRBV6-5 and TRBJ1-1; 8 bases align to TRBD1. Germline CDR1 reads MNHEY; CDR2 reads SVGAGI. The CDR3 consists of 15 residues. With V trimmed by 6 bases and J by 0 bases, 6 bases remained unmatched. The CDR3 bases are TGTGCCAGCAGCACACGACAGGGGATGAACACTGAAGCTTTCTTT. This sequence encodes CASSTRQGMNTEAFF.

The V and J genes are TRBV5-1 and TRBJ2-1; 9 bases align to TRBD2. V lost 1 base and J lost 4; bases outside the gene matches: 3. Germline CDR1 reads SGHRS; CDR2 reads YFSETQ. This CDR3 spans 15 amino acids. In DNA, the CDR3 is TGCGCCAGCAGCTTGTCTAGCGGGAAATACAATGAGCAGTTCTTC. Translated, it gives CASSLSSGKYNEQFF.

This clone has more than one count but fewer than ten. This chain's CDR3 is CASSIGVGGANVLTF. The CDR3 coding sequence is TGTGCCAGTAGTATAGGGGTTGGTGGGGCCAACGTCCTGACTTTC. The chain uses TRBV19 and TRBJ2-6; D ambiguous. The CDR3 extends over 15 amino acids. Trimming took 1 base from V and 3 from J, leaving 7 bases between them. Germline lookup yields CDR1 LNHDA and CDR2 SQIVND (reference sequence).

This clone was detected a few times. J is TRBJ1-2 and V is TRBV29-1; tentative D call: TRBD1 (5 bases). Trimming took off 3 bases at V and 3 bases at J, with 14 bases between the two ends. Germline V lookup: CDR1 SQVTM, CDR2 ANQGSEA. CDR3 size: 14 residues. CDR3 in DNA: TGCAGCGTTGAGTTACCCGGGACGGACTATGGCTACACCTTC. Protein sequence: CSVELPGTDYGYTF.

V and J are TRBV18 and TRBJ1-4; a possible D gene is TRBD1 (5 bases). Deletions cut 6 bases from V and 5 bases from J, with 19 bases between. Looked up from germline, CDR1 is KGHSH and CDR2 is LQKENI. This CDR3 contains 16 residues. The CDR3 DNA follows: TGTGCCAGCTCCCCCACTACCACCAGGGTCAATGAAAAACTGTTTTTT. The encoded protein is CASSPTTTRVNEKLFF.

This clone was observed a handful of times. DNA of the CDR3: TGCGCCAGCAGCTTGACAGGTCGGAGACTTTCACCCCTCCACTTT. It codes for CASSLTGRRLSPLHF. This chain links TRBV5-1 with TRBJ1-6; TRBD1 is a possible D gene (5 bases). Germline CDR1 SGHRS, CDR2 YFSETQ. The CDR3 runs to 15 residues. V lost 1 base and J 9 bases, leaving 14 bases between the germline ends.

The chain uses TRBV4-1 and TRBJ1-5, with TRBD1 matching 7 bases. Germline-derived CDR1 and CDR2 are MGHRA and YSYEKL. This CDR3 comprises 15 residues. Trimming at V came to 4 bases and at J to 7 bases, leaving 10 bases not matched to a gene. The CDR3 here is CASSLGTVREQPQHF. CDR3 DNA sequence: TGCGCCAGCAGCCTTGGGACAGTTCGAGAACAGCCCCAGCATTTT.

This sequence joins TRBV5-1 and TRBJ2-7, with D possibly called TRBD1 or TRBD2 (5 bases each). Germline-derived CDR1 and CDR2 are SGHRS and YFSETQ. The CDR3 length is 14 residues. V gave up 5 bases and J gave up 3 bases, with 15 bases separating them. The CDR3 here is CASRVQGDLYEQYF. DNA for the CDR3: TGCGCCAGCAGAGTGCAGGGAGATCTCTACGAGCAGTACTTC. Using reference TRBV5-1 and TRBJ2-7 for the parts outside the CDR3, the full variable domain is KAGVTQTPRYLIKTRGQQVTLSCSPISGHRSVSWYQQTPGQGLQFLFEYFSETQRNKGNFPGRFSGRQFSNSRSEMNVSTLELGDSALYLCASRVQGDLYEQYFGPGTRLTVT.

The rearrangement uses TRBV7-9 and TRBJ1-2; D is perhaps TRBD1 (6 bases). Germline-derived CDR1 and CDR2 are SEHNR and FQNEAQ (reference sequence). The V end was cut by 8 bases, the J end by 5 bases, with 18 bases between. This CDR3 comprises 14 residues. CDR3 sequence reads: CASSPVGGAYGYTF. CDR3 bases: TGTGCCAGCTCCCCCGTCGGGGGCGCTTATGGCTACACCTTC.